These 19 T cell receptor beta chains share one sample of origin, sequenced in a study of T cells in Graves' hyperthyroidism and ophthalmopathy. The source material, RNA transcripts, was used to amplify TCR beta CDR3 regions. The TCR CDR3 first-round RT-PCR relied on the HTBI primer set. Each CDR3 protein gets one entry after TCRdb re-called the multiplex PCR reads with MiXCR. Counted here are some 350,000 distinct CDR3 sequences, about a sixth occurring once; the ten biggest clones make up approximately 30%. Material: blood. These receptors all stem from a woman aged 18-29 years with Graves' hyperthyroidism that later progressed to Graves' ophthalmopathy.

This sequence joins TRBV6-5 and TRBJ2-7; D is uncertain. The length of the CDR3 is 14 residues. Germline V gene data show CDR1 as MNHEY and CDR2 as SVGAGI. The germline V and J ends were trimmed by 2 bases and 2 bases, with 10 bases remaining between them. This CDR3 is CASSYTRAAYEQYF. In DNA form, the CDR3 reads TGTGCCAGCAGTTACACCCGAGCCGCCTACGAGCAGTACTTC.

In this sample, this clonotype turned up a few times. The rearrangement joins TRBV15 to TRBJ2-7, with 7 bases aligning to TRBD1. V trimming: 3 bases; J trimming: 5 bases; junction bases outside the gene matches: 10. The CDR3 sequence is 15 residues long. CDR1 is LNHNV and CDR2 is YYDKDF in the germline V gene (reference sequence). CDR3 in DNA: TGTGCCACCAGCAGCCAGGCAGGGGGAAAGGACGAGCAGTACTTC. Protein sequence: CATSSQAGGKDEQYF.

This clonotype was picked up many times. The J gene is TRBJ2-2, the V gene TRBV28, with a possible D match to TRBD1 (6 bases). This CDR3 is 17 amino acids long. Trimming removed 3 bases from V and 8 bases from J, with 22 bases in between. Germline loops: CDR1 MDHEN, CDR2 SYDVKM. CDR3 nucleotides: TGTGCCAGCAGTTTCTCCCCTGAGGACAGTAGTATTGGGGAGCTGTTTTTT. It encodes CASSFSPEDSSIGELFF.

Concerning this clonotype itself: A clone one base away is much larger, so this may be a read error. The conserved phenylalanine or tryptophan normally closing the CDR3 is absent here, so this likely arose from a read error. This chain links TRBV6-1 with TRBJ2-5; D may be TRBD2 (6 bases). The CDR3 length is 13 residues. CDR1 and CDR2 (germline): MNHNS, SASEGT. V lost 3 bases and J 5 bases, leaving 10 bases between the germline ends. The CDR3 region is CASSEAGGETQYS. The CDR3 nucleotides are TGTGCCAGCAGTGAGGCAGGAGGGGAGACCCAGTACTCC.

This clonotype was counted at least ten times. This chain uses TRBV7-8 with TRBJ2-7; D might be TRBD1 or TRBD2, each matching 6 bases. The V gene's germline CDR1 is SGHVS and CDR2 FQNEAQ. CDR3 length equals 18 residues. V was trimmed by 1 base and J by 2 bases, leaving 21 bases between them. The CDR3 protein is CASSLGVGGRAGTYEQYF. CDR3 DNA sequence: TGTGCCAGCAGCTTAGGAGTGGGGGGCAGGGCGGGCACCTACGAGCAGTACTTC.

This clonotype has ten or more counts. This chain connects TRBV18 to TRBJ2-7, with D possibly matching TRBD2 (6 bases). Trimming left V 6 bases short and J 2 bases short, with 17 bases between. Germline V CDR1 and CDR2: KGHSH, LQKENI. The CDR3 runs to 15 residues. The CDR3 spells CASSPGTDATYEQYF. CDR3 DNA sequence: TGTGCCAGCTCGCCGGGGACTGACGCAACCTACGAGCAGTACTTC.

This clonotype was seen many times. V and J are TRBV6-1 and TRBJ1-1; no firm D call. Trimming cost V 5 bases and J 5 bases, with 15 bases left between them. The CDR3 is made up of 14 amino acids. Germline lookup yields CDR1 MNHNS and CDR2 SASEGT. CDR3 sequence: CASSPKTGETEAFF. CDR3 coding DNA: TGTGCCAGCAGTCCCAAGACGGGCGAGACTGAAGCTTTCTTT.

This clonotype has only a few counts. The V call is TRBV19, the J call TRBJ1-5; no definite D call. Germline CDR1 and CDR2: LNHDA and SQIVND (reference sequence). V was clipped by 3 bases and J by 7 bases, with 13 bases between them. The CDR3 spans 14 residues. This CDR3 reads CASSMLSDKQPQHF. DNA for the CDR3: TGTGCCAGTAGTATGCTTTCCGACAAACAGCCCCAGCATTTT.

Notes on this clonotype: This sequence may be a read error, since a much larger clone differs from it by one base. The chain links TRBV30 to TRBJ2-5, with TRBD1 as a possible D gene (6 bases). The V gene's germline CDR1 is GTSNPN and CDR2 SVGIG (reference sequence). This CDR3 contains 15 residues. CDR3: CAWSWGDRNQEAQYF. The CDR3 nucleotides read TGTGCCTGGAGTTGGGGAGACAGGAATCAAGAGGCCCAGTACTTC.

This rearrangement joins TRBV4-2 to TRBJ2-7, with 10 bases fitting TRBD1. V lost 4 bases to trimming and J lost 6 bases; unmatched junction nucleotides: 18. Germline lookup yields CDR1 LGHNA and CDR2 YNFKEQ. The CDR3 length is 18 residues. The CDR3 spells CASSLNPRGTGVDSEQYF. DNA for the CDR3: TGTGCCAGCAGCCTAAATCCCCGGGGGACAGGGGTTGACAGCGAGCAGTACTTC.

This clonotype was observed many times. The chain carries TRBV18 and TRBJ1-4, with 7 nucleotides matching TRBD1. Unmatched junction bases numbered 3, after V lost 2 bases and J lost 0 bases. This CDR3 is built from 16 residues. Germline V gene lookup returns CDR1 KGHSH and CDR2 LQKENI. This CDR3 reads CASSPRQGTTNEKLFF. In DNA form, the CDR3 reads TGTGCCAGCTCACCAAGACAGGGAACAACTAATGAAAAACTGTTTTTT. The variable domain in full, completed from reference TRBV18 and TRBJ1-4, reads NAGVMQNPRHLVRRRGQEARLRCSPMKGHSHVYWYRQLPEEGLKFMVYLQKENIIDESGMPKERFSAEFPKEGPSILRIQQVVRGDSAAYFCASSPRQGTTNEKLFFGSGTQLSVL.

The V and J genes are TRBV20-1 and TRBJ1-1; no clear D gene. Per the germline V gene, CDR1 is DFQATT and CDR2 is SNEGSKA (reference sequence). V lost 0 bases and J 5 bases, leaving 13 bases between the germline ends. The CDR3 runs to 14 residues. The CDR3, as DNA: TGCAGTGCTAGAGATTTTAGGGTGAGGACTGAAGCTTTCTTT. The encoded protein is CSARDFRVRTEAFF.

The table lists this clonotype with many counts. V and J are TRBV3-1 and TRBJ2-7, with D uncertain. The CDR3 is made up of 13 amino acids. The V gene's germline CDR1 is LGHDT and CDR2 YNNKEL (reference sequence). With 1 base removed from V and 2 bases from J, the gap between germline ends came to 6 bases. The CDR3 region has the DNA TGTGCCAGCAGCCAAGCAGGAACCTACGAGCAGTACTTC. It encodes CASSQAGTYEQYF.

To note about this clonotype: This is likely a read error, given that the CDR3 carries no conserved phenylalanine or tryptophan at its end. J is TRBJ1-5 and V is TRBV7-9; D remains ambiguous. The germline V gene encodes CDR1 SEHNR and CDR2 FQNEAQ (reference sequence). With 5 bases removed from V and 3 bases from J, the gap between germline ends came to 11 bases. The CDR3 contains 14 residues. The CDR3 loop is CASSPIGNNQPQHL. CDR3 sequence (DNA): TGTGCCAGCAGCCCCATCGGGAACAATCAGCCCCAGCATCTT.

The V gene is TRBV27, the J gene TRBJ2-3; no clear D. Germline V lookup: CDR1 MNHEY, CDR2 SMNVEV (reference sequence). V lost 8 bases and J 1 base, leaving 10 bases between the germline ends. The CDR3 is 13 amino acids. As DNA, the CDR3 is TGTGCCAGCCGCCTAGGAGGCACAGATACGCAGTATTTT. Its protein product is CASRLGGTDTQYF.

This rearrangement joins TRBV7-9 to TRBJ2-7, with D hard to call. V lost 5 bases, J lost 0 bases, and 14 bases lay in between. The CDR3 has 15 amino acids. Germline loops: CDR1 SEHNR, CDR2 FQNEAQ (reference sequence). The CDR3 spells CASSPEPLPSYEQYF. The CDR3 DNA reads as TGTGCCAGCAGCCCCGAGCCACTGCCCTCCTACGAGCAGTACTTC. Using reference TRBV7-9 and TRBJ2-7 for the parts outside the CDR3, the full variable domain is DTGVSQNPRHKITKRGQNVTFRCDPISEHNRLYWYRQTLGQGPEFLTYFQNEAQLEKSRLLSDRFSAERPKGSFSTLEIQRTEQGDSAMYLCASSPEPLPSYEQYFGPGTRLTVT.

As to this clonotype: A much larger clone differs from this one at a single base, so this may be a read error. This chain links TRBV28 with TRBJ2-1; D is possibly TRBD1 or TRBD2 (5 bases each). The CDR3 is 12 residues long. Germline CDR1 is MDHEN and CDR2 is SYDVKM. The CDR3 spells CASSLTRGERFF. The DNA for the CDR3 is TGTGCCAGCAGTTTAACTAGGGGTGAGCGGTTCTTC.

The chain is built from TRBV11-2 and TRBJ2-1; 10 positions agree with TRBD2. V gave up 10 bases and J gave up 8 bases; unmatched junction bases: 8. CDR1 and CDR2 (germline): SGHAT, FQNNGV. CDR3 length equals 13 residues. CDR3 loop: CANSLAGVDEQFF. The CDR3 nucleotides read TGTGCCAACAGTCTAGCGGGAGTGGATGAGCAGTTCTTC.

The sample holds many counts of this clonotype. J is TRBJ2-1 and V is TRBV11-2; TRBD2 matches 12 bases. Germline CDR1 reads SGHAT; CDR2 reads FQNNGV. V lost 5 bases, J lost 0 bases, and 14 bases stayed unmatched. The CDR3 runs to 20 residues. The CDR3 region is CASSDPSGTSGPHSYNEQFF. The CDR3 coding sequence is TGTGCCAGCAGCGATCCTTCCGGGACTAGCGGGCCGCACTCCTACAATGAGCAGTTCTTC.